These 25 T cell receptor beta chains were all obtained from the same sample, sequenced in a study of blood T cell repertoires in COVID-19. Data came from immunoSEQ multiplex PCR; TCRdb stores just in-frame clones and leaves some out. The sample holds tens of thousands of clones; approximately 84% are singletons and the top ten take around 2.3%. The sample comprised peripheral blood. These receptors came from a man aged 45-60 years with acute or convalescent COVID-19.

V and J are TRBV10-2 and TRBJ2-1; D might be TRBD2 (7 bases). Germline V gene data show CDR1 as WSHSY and CDR2 as SAAADI. Trimming shortened V by 7 bases and J by 5 bases, and 15 bases separated the two germline ends. This CDR3 comprises 14 residues. In DNA form, the CDR3 reads TGCGCCAGCACCGAGGGGGGGGAGCACAATGAGCAGTTCTTC. It encodes CASTEGGEHNEQFF.

The chain uses TRBV5-1 and TRBJ2-5; perhaps TRBD2 as D (5 bases). This CDR3 region has 15 residues. V lost 6 bases and J 4 bases, leaving 19 bases between the germline ends. In germline, CDR1 is SGHRS, CDR2 YFSETQ. CDR3 nucleotide sequence: TGCGCCAGCATTGAGGCGGGTGGGCTCGCAGAGACCCAGTACTTC. Amino acids: CASIEAGGLAETQYF.

The V gene is TRBV19, the J gene TRBJ1-1, with 9 bases aligning to TRBD1. Germline V gene data show CDR1 as LNHDA and CDR2 as SQIVND (reference sequence). Losses at the gene ends were 3 bases for V and 4 bases for J; bases not matched to a gene: 0. This CDR3 region has 13 residues. The CDR3 region has the DNA TGTGCCAGTAGTATGGGACAGGGCACTGAAGCTTTCTTT. It encodes CASSMGQGTEAFF.

The chain couples TRBV2 to TRBJ1-3, with TRBD1 identical over 7 bases. Germline CDR1 and CDR2: SNHLY and FYNNEI. This CDR3 has 15 residues. The J segment lost 3 bases and the V segment lost 1 base, leaving 3 bases of the junction unmatched. The CDR3 here is CASSEGQGYGNTIYF. The CDR3 DNA reads TGTGCCAGCAGTGAAGGACAGGGCTATGGAAACACCATATATTTT.

This chain joins TRBV5-4 and TRBJ2-3; TRBD2 matches at 8 bases. Germline trimming cut 4 bases from V and 2 bases from J; bases unmatched to any gene: 9. This CDR3 contains 16 residues. Germline loops: CDR1 SGHNT, CDR2 YYREEE (reference sequence). CDR3 nucleotide sequence: TGTGCCAGCAGCCGGGGTGGCGGGAGGCACACAGATACGCAGTATTTT. This sequence encodes CASSRGGGRHTDTQYF.

The CDR3 DNA reads as TGTGCCAGCAGCTTAGGAGCGGGAGGCCGGGATACGCAGTATTTT. It yields the protein CASSLGAGGRDTQYF. The rearrangement joins TRBV7-6 to TRBJ2-3, with 9 nucleotides matching TRBD2. The CDR3 totals 15 residues. Germline CDR1 reads SGHVS; CDR2 reads FNYEAQ. The V segment lost 1 base and the J segment 6 bases; nucleotides outside the gene matches: 5.

The chain couples TRBV6-6 to TRBJ2-2; D is unclear. Germline V gene lookup returns CDR1 MNHNY and CDR2 SVGAGI (reference sequence). There are 14 residues in the CDR3. Trimming removed 2 bases at V and 1 base at J, with 5 bases between. CDR3 sequence: CASSYGENTGELFF. CDR3 DNA sequence: TGTGCCAGCAGTTACGGAGAGAACACCGGGGAGCTGTTTTTT.

The rearrangement uses TRBV19 and TRBJ1-2; 7 bases line up with TRBD1. J lost 6 bases, V lost 5 bases, and 15 bases had no gene match. The germline V gene encodes CDR1 LNHDA and CDR2 SQIVND (reference sequence). The CDR3 contains 16 residues. This chain's CDR3 is CASSQPSTGQLNGYTF. The CDR3 DNA reads TGTGCCAGTAGTCAACCATCGACGGGACAGCTCAATGGCTACACCTTC.

The chain carries TRBV5-1 and TRBJ2-1; D unresolved. CDR3 length: 15 residues. CDR1 is SGHRS, CDR2 YFSETQ, per germline. V was clipped by 0 bases and J by 2 bases, with 9 bases between them. The CDR3 bases are TGCGCCAGCAGCTTGGGGCTTCTTCCCTACAATGAGCAGTTCTTC. Its protein is CASSLGLLPYNEQFF.

CDR3: CASSTGTVFNSPLHF. The CDR3 DNA sequence: TGTGCCAGCAGTACCGGGACAGTCTTTAATTCACCCCTCCACTTT. The J gene is TRBJ1-6, the V gene TRBV25-1; TRBD1 matches at 7 bases. There are 15 residues in the CDR3. V lost 5 bases and J lost 6; bases outside the gene matches: 7. Germline values: CDR1 MGHDK, CDR2 SYGVNS.

The V call is TRBV11-3, the J call TRBJ2-5, with D unclear. V was clipped by 1 base and J by 0 bases, with 15 bases between them. The germline V gene encodes CDR1 SGHNT and CDR2 YENEEA. This CDR3 is 17 amino acids long. The CDR3 sequence is CASSLGAWASDQETQYF. The CDR3 nucleotides read TGTGCCAGCAGCTTAGGGGCCTGGGCCTCGGACCAAGAGACCCAGTACTTC.

This clone has only one observation. CDR3 protein: CAISGKGGRAFDNEQFF. CDR3 DNA sequence: TGTGCCATCAGTGGGAAGGGCGGGCGGGCCTTTGACAATGAGCAGTTCTTC. V gene TRBV10-3 combines with J gene TRBJ2-1; possible D gene TRBD2, 5 bases. CDR1 ENHRY and CDR2 SYGVKD come from the germline V gene. The V and J ends lost 4 bases and 5 bases respectively, with 21 bases between them. This CDR3 has 17 amino acids.

In its sample, this clone was seen a few times. V and J are TRBV4-1 and TRBJ2-7; 7 nucleotides agree with TRBD1. Trimming cost V 3 bases and J 3 bases; bases outside gene matches: 5. CDR3 length: 14 residues. Germline V CDR1 and CDR2: MGHRA, YSYEKL. The CDR3 is CASSQSGTVYEQYF. For the CDR3, the DNA is TGCGCCAGCAGCCAGTCCGGGACAGTCTACGAGCAGTACTTC.

The J gene is TRBJ1-2, the V gene TRBV27; TRBD1 agrees at 7 bases. The CDR3 totals 13 residues. From germline, CDR1 is MNHEY and CDR2 SMNVEV (reference sequence). Unmatched junction bases numbered 2, after V lost 5 bases and J lost 2 bases. CDR3: CASSTGENYGYTF. As DNA, the CDR3 is TGTGCCAGCAGTACAGGGGAAAACTATGGCTACACCTTC.

The chain links TRBV5-6 to TRBJ2-1; 14 nucleotides match TRBD2. Germline V gene lookup returns CDR1 SGHDT and CDR2 YYEEEE. The CDR3 sequence is 17 residues long. Germline trimming cut 4 bases from V and 6 bases from J; bases unmatched to any gene: 9. The CDR3 nucleotides are TGTGCCAGCAGCGACACCGGGACTAGCGGGGGACTCAATGAGCAGTTCTTC. Protein sequence: CASSDTGTSGGLNEQFF.

The chain carries TRBV3-1 (or the pseudogene TRBV3-2) and TRBJ2-2, with TRBD1 as a possible D gene (6 bases). The ends were cut back, 3 bases at V and 4 bases at J, with 15 bases in the middle. Germline CDR1 reads LGHDT; CDR2 reads YNNKEL (reference sequence). The CDR3 runs to 16 residues. The CDR3, as DNA: TGTGCCAGCAGCCACCTCAGGGGACGGAGCACCGGGGAGCTGTTTTTT. It specifies CASSHLRGRSTGELFF.

The chain recombines TRBV7-9 with TRBJ2-1; TRBD1 might be the D (6 bases). The germline V gene encodes CDR1 SEHNR and CDR2 FQNEAQ (reference sequence). This CDR3 comprises 13 residues. V was trimmed by 5 bases and J by 8 bases, leaving 13 bases between them. The CDR3 nucleotides read TGTGCCAGCAGCCATGGGGGCGTAGATGAGCAGTTCTTC. It codes for CASSHGGVDEQFF.

A note on this clone: At one boundary the junction diverges from the germline segment, which might be a read error. The chain is built from TRBV18 and TRBJ2-1; D is possibly TRBD2 (5 bases). Germline V gives CDR1 KGHSH, CDR2 LQKENI. The CDR3 is 16 residues long. CDR3 DNA: TGTGCCAGCTCGTTTTGGACTCAGCGTCGGCATAATGAACAGTTCTTC. Residues: CASSFWTQRRHNEQFF.

This clone occurred a few times. V usage is TRBV14 and J usage is TRBJ2-7; 7 bases fit TRBD1. Germline V gene data show CDR1 as SGHDN and CDR2 as FVKESK. Losses at the gene ends were 2 bases for V and 9 bases for J; bases not matched to a gene: 7. This CDR3 is 13 amino acids long. The chain's CDR3 is CASSQSPGGRQYF. As DNA, the CDR3 is TGTGCCAGCAGCCAAAGCCCAGGGGGACGGCAGTACTTC.

The chain has TRBV27 and TRBJ2-2; maybe TRBD2 (6 bases). Trimming removed 6 bases at V and 0 bases at J, with 11 bases between. Germline V lookup: CDR1 MNHEY, CDR2 SMNVEV (reference sequence). There are 15 residues in the CDR3. This CDR3 reads CASSPGLTNTGELFF. The DNA for the CDR3 is TGTGCCAGCAGCCCGGGACTCACGAACACCGGGGAGCTGTTTTTT.

The CDR3 DNA follows: TGCGCCAGCAGCTTGTTGTCTAGCGGAAACAATGAGCAGTTCTTC. It codes for CASSLLSSGNNEQFF. The chain couples TRBV5-1 to TRBJ2-1; 7 bases align to TRBD2. The V and J ends lost 1 base and 5 bases, in that order; junction bases with no gene match: 6. The CDR3 consists of 15 residues. Germline CDR1 reads SGHRS; CDR2 reads YFSETQ.

The gene calls are TRBV27 and TRBJ2-1, with TRBD2 identical over 10 bases. J lost 4 bases, V lost 5 bases, and 5 bases had no gene match. Per germline, CDR1 MNHEY and CDR2 SMNVEV (reference sequence). There are 15 residues in the CDR3. Here the CDR3 reads CASSVTSGAYNEQFF. CDR3 sequence (DNA): TGTGCCAGCAGTGTAACTAGCGGGGCGTACAATGAGCAGTTCTTC.

The CDR3 region is CASSRTAYEQYF. The CDR3 nucleotides read TGCGCCAGCAGCCGGACTGCCTACGAGCAGTACTTC. This chain joins TRBV5-1 and TRBJ2-7; D possibly corresponds to TRBD2 (5 bases). The CDR3 loop spans 12 amino acids. V lost 4 bases and J 2 bases, leaving 7 bases between the germline ends. Germline values: CDR1 SGHRS, CDR2 YFSETQ.

V and J are TRBV11-2 and TRBJ2-3, with 7 bases fitting TRBD2. The V segment lost 5 bases and the J segment 6 bases; nucleotides outside the gene matches: 5. The CDR3 contains 13 residues. Per the germline V gene, CDR1 is SGHAT and CDR2 is FQNNGV. CDR3 sequence (DNA): TGTGCCAGCAGCCCCCTACTAGCGGATACGCAGTATTTT. Translation gives CASSPLLADTQYF.

This chain links TRBV7-3 with TRBJ2-2; the match to TRBD2 covers 14 bases. Germline lookup yields CDR1 SGHTA and CDR2 FQGTGA. V lost 5 bases and J lost 3; bases outside the gene matches: 5. The length of the CDR3 is 17 residues. This chain's CDR3 is CASSRTSGGPYTGELFF. The DNA of the CDR3 is TGTGCCAGCAGCAGGACTAGCGGGGGGCCCTACACCGGGGAGCTGTTTTTT.